The text below deals with one T cell receptor beta chain. The germline V gene encodes CDR1 LGHDT and CDR2 YNNKEL (reference sequence). V lost 3 bases, J lost 8 bases, and 7 bases stayed unmatched. The CDR3 is 16 residues long. The data originate from a study of blood T cell repertoires in COVID-19. Overall study: Italy, Spain and the United States were the sources of the convalescent and acute COVID-19 samples.

Per the original methods: The assay estimated nucleated cells by amplifying reference gene primers. The table came from immunoSEQ multiplex PCR; TCRdb's copy has only in-frame clones and leaves some out. That table furnishes V, J and clone size, whereas the DNA furnished D and trimming. Found here are under 200,000 clones, around 85% of them singletons; the top ten hold 3.5% to 4.5%. The sequenced material came from peripheral blood. The origin of this receptor is a woman in her 70s with acute or convalescent COVID-19. V and J are TRBV3-1 (or the pseudogene TRBV3-2) and TRBJ2-3; 14 bases fit TRBD2. The CDR3 nucleotides are TGTGCCAGCAGCCAGGGACTAGCGGGGGTATCGGGTACGCAGTATTTT. This gives the protein CASSQGLAGVSGTQYF.